This TCR beta chain was recovered during a study of CD8+ T cells in alopecia areata. Described treatment: oral pan-JAK inhibitor, 5-10 mg twice daily. Once RNA had been extracted, it was reverse transcribed into cDNA to act as the sequencing template. Using immunoSEQ multiplex PCR, the repertoire was profiled, and TCRdb retains in-frame clones only, with some absent. The sample carries about 110,000 clones, about 83% recorded once. The CDR3 has 15 amino acids. V was cut by 2 bases and J by 4 bases, with 11 bases left in between. The germline V gene encodes CDR1 MDHEN and CDR2 SYDVKM. About this clone itself: Its specificity is not known.

General observations from the study: Tofacitinib significantly lowered scalp clonality and expanded CD8+ clones among the top 100. One nonresponder makes the tie between baseline CD8+ expansion and response uncertain.

The receptor was derived from a human donor with alopecia areata. This sequence joins TRBV28 and TRBJ2-2; a possible D gene is TRBD1 (6 bases). Sample: CD8+ T cells sorted from blood, taken at week 24, from a patient treated with tofacitinib. Here the CDR3 reads CASSLTIRGTGELFF. The CDR3 DNA sequence: TGTGCCAGCAGTTTAACAATCAGGGGCACCGGGGAGCTGTTTTTT.